This TCR beta chain was identified during a study of CD8 T cells in Susac syndrome. The germline gives CDR1 MNHNS, CDR2 SASEGT. V lost 1 base to trimming and J lost 10 bases, with 11 bases between them. CDR3 size: 13 residues. Only one count was recorded for this clonotype. CD8+ and CD4+ T cells circulating in blood were sequenced for TCR beta. The TEMRA cells underwent FACS enrichment, while the CD8+ and CD4+ T cells underwent negative isolation. RNA totalling about 0.45 to 1 ug underwent reverse transcription with random hexamers. Amplification of TCR beta CDR3 used immunoSEQ multiplex PCR across 54 Vbeta and 13 Jbeta. Each CDR3 protein gets one entry after TCRdb re-called the immunoSEQ multiplex PCR reads with MiXCR. The data hold approximately 230,000 distinct CDR3 sequences, with 93% observed a single time.

Sequencing was performed on CD4+ T cells from PBMCs. The receptor was isolated from a human donor with multiple sclerosis. V gene TRBV6-1 combines with J gene TRBJ2-1; D ambiguous. The CDR3 protein is CASSEVLGGEQFF. The CDR3 DNA follows: TGTGCCAGCAGTGAAGTGTTAGGTGGGGAGCAGTTCTTC.